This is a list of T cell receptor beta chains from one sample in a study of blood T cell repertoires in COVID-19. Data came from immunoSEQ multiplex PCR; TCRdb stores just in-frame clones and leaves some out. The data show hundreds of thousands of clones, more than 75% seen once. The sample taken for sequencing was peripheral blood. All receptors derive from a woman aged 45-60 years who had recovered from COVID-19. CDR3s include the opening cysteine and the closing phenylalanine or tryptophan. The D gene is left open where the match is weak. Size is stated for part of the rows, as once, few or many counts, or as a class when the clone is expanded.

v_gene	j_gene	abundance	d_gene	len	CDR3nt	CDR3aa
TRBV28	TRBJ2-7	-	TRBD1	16	TGTGCCAGCACCCTTAGAACCAGGGGGTTCTCCTACGAGCAGTACTTC	CASTLRTRGFSYEQYF
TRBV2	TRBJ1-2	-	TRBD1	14	TGTGCCAGCAGGGGACAGGGAAGCGGAGGAGGCTACACCTTC	CASRGQGSGGGYTF
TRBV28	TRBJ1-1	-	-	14	TGTGCCAGCAGTTCAGCGGACGGTAGTAATGAAGCTTTCTTT	CASSSADGSNEAFF
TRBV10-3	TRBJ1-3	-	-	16	TGTGCCATCAGTGAGTCGCAAGTCGTAGCTGGAAACACCATATATTTT	CAISESQVVAGNTIYF
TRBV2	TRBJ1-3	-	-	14	TGTGCCAGCATATTTAGCAGGGAAGGAAACACCATATATTTT	CASIFSREGNTIYF
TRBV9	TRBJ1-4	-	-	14	TGTGCCAGCAGCGTTTCAACAGGGAGAGAAAAACTGTTTTTT	CASSVSTGREKLFF
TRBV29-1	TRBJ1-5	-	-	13	TGCAGCGTTGAATTGGGCTCCGATCAGCCCCAGCATTTT	CSVELGSDQPQHF
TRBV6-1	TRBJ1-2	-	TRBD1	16	TGTGCCAGCAGTGAACTTCCCGGGACAGCTAACTATGGCTACACCTTC	CASSELPGTANYGYTF
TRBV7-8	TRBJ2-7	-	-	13	TGTGCCAGCAGCAGCTTCCTCTCCTACGAGCAGTACTTC	CASSSFLSYEQYF
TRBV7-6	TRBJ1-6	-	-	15	TGTGCCAGCAGCTTAATGGCAGGGCGGAATTCACCCCTCCACTTT	CASSLMAGRNSPLHF
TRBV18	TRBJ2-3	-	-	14	TGTGCCAGCTCACCACCGACAGTTACAGATACGCAGTATTTT	CASSPPTVTDTQYF
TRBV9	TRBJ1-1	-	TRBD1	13	TGTGCCAGCAGCGCGACAGGGGGCACTGAAGCTTTCTTT	CASSATGGTEAFF
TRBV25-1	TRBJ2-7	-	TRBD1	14	TGTGCCAGCAGCCCGGCGGGACAGGGGGGCGAGCAGTACTTC	CASSPAGQGGEQYF
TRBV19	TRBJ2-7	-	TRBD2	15	TGTGCCAGTAGTACCCCCCATACGGGAGGGTACGAGCAGTACTTC	CASSTPHTGGYEQYF
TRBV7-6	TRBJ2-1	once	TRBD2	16	TGTGCCAGCAGCCCGTATGCTAGCGGGGGGGCCCCGGAGCAGTTCTTC	CASSPYASGGAPEQFF
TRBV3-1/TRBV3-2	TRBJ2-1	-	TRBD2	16	TGTGCCAGCAGCCAAGATGCTAGCGGGAACTACAATGAGCAGTTCTTC	CASSQDASGNYNEQFF
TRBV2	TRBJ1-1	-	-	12	TGTGCCAGCGCCTGGGACATCGGGAGGGCTTTCTTT	CASAWDIGRAFF
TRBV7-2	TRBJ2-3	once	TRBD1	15	TGTGCCAGCAGCATCAGGGGGCGCGGCACAGATACGCAGTATTTT	CASSIRGRGTDTQYF
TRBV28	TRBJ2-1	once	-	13	TGTGCCAGCGGGGCAGGAGCCTACAATGAGCAGTTCTTC	CASGAGAYNEQFF
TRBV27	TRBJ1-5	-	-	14	TGTGCCAGCAGTTCGAGACAGGCCCGACAGCCCCAGCATTTT	CASSSRQARQPQHF
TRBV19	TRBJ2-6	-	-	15	TGTGCCAGTAGTATAGGAGGGATTGGGGCCAACGTCCTGACTTTC	CASSIGGIGANVLTF
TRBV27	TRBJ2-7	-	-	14	TGTGCCAGCAGTCCCACATGGCGGGCCTACGAGCAGTACTTC	CASSPTWRAYEQYF
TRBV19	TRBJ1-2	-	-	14	TGTGCCAGTAGTTCGTCAGCAGGGTCCTATGGCTACACCTTC	CASSSSAGSYGYTF
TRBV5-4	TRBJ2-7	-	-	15	TGTGCCAGCAGCTTGGTGTCACTGGGAGGTGGCGAGCAGTACTTC	CASSLVSLGGGEQYF
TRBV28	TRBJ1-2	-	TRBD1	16	TGTGCCAGCAGAACCTACCCGGGACAGGGTAACTATGGCTACACCTTC	CASRTYPGQGNYGYTF
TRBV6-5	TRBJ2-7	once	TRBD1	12	TGTGCCACGGGACAGCAAGCCTACGAGCAGTACTTC	CATGQQAYEQYF
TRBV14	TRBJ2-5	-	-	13	TGTGCCAGCAGCCTCAGTTCCTGGGAGACCCAGTACTTC	CASSLSSWETQYF
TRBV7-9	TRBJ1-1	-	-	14	TGTGCCAGCACCCAACCAGGATCGAACACTGAAGCTTTCTTT	CASTQPGSNTEAFF
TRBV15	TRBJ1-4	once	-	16	TGTGCCACCAGCCCGCTCCCCGGATGGGGGGAGGAAAAACTGTTTTTT	CATSPLPGWGEEKLFF
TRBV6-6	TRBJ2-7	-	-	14	TGTGCCAGCAGTTACGGGGTGGGGAGTTACGAGCAGTACTTC	CASSYGVGSYEQYF
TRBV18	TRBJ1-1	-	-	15	TGTGCCAGCTCTCCCACCCGGGTACCGAACACTGAAGCTTTCTTT	CASSPTRVPNTEAFF
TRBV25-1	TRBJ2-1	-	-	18	TGTGCCAGCAGCCCCGGGATGTGGGGGAGGCCCCCCGTGAATGAGCAGTTCTTC	CASSPGMWGRPPVNEQFF
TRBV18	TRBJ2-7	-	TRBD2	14	TGTGCCAGCTCAGGAGCGGGGGAGACCTACGAGCAGTACTTC	CASSGAGETYEQYF
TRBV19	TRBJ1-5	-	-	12	TGTGCCAGTAGTATAGGTGGCCAGCCCCAGCATTTT	CASSIGGQPQHF
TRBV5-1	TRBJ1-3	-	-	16	TGCGCCAGCAGCTTGTTTGGGGACATTAGCTCTGGCACCATATATTTT	CASSLFGDISSGTIYF
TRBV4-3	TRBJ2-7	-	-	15	TGCGCCAGCAGCCGAAAGGACAGTGGGATCTACGAGCAGTACTTC	CASSRKDSGIYEQYF
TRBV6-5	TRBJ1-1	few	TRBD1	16	TGTGCCAGCAGTTACGGTGGACAGGGGGGTAGGACTGAAGCTTTCTTT	CASSYGGQGGRTEAFF
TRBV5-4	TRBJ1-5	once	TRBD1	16	TGTGCCAGCAGCAACGGACAGGGGAAGTCGGATCAGCCCCAGCATTTT	CASSNGQGKSDQPQHF
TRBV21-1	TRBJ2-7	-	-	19	TGTGCCAGCATCCCCAAAAGGGGCGAGCGGGGAACCTCTCCCTACGAGCAGTACTTC	CASIPKRGERGTSPYEQYF
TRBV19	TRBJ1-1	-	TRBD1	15	TGTGCCAGTAGAACAACGGACAGGTTCGGCACTGAAGCTTTCTTT	CASRTTDRFGTEAFF
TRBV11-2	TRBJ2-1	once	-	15	TGTGCCAGCAGCTCGGAGGGGGGGGGAGTCAATGAGCAGTTCTTC	CASSSEGGGVNEQFF